What follows is one T cell receptor (beta chain) and its context. Antigen unknown. CD8 cells regarded as naive lacked CD45RO, were positively chosen for CCR7, and omitted terminally differentiated effector memory CD45RA+ cells. Roughly 27,000 T cell genomes, or roughly 180 ng DNA, went into the sorted-subset replicate PCRs. Some clones are missing from TCRdb's copy, which holds only in-frame ones; the method was immunoSEQ multiplex PCR. The data contain about 2.1 million clones, more than 85% of them singletons. Germline V gives CDR1 SGHVS, CDR2 FNYEAQ. V shed 5 bases, J shed 5 bases, and the junction held 3 bases outside the gene matches. This CDR3 spans 14 amino acids. This sample stems from a study of shared clonotypes between healthy human individuals. Study-wide background: CD4 naive and CD4 memory each took three plates per donor, while CD8 naive took two and CD8 memory one.

General observations from the study: Sampling involved blood alone; tissue repertoires likely differ. Some clonotypes were shared by all four sorted-subset donors, while others were not shared. The non-shared ones had lower generation probabilities than the shared ones.

The sample consisted of naive CD8+ T cells from PBMCs. The chain carries TRBV7-6 and TRBJ1-4; 9 bases are shared with TRBD1. This TCR was recovered from a man younger than 35 in good health. Some clones in this sample may be carry-over from other donors' samples. CDR3 DNA: TGTGCCAGCAGCCCCGACAGGGGGAATGAAAAACTGTTTTTT. Translation: CASSPDRGNEKLFF.